A selection of T cell receptor beta chains follows, all from one sample in a study of response to subunit inactivated influenza vaccine. One entry per CDR3 protein results from TCRdb running MiXCR on the RT-PCR reads. The data hold 530,000 or so distinct CDR3 sequences, with 12% to 15% observed a single time. The input for sequencing was PBMCs from blood, taken approximately 13 days after vaccination. The origin of the receptors is a man aged 50-60 years who received an inactivated influenza vaccine. Each CDR3 is given with its conserved first and last residue. The order of the fields is D gene, V gene, clone size, J gene, CDR3 protein, CDR3 DNA. The D gene is left open where the match is weak. The size of a clone is reported for some rows only, either as once, few or many, or as a class for expanded clones.

>TRBD1|TRBV12-3/TRBV12-4|few|TRBJ1-5
CASSFDGQGTMNQPQHF
TGTGCCAGCAGTTTCGACGGACAGGGGACGATGAATCAGCCCCAGCATTTT
>NA|TRBV12-3/TRBV12-4|NA|TRBJ2-7
CASSTTSGHFYEQYF
TGTGCCAGCAGTACTACCTCGGGACACTTCTACGAGCAGTACTTC
>TRBD2|TRBV20-1|few|TRBJ2-5
CSAGLAGTETQYF
TGCAGTGCCGGACTAGCGGGAACGGAGACCCAGTACTTC
>TRBD2|TRBV5-1|NA|TRBJ2-4
CASIERGADKNIQYF
TGCGCCAGCATTGAGCGGGGGGCGGATAAAAACATTCAGTACTTC
>NA|TRBV25-1|many|TRBJ2-3
CASSGVSTRSDTQYF
TGTGCCAGCAGTGGAGTTTCAACTAGATCAGATACGCAGTATTTT
>TRBD2|TRBV20-1|few|TRBJ2-1
CSARGTSGRQSEQFF
TGCAGTGCCCGAGGGACTAGCGGGAGACAGAGTGAGCAGTTCTTC
>NA|TRBV3-1|NA|TRBJ1-2
CASSRDGANYGYTF
TGTGCCAGCAGCCGGGACGGTGCTAACTATGGCTACACCTTC
>TRBD2|TRBV20-1|NA|TRBJ2-3
CSARADGRASDTQYF
TGCAGTGCTAGAGCCGACGGGAGGGCCTCAGATACGCAGTATTTT
>TRBD2|TRBV7-2|few|TRBJ2-1
CASSPTSGRAMGQFF
TGTGCCAGCAGCCCAACTAGCGGGAGGGCCATGGGGCAGTTCTTC
>NA|TRBV5-1|few|TRBJ2-3
CASSFVDFRTDTQYF
TGCGCCAGCAGCTTTGTCGACTTCCGCACAGATACGCAGTATTTT
>TRBD2|TRBV6-1|few|TRBJ2-1
CASSETSGRASNEQFF
TGTGCCAGCAGCGAAACTAGCGGGAGGGCTTCCAATGAGCAGTTCTTC
>NA|TRBV15|NA|TRBJ2-7
CATSRDRGSGYEQYF
TGTGCCACCAGCAGAGATAGGGGTAGCGGCTACGAGCAGTACTTC
>NA|TRBV20-1|few|TRBJ2-1
CSARDVGASLNEQFF
TGCAGTGCTAGAGATGTCGGGGCTAGCCTCAATGAGCAGTTCTTC
>NA|TRBV5-1|few|TRBJ2-3
CASSLAGKCTDTQYF
TGCGCCAGCAGCTTGGCGGGTAAATGCACAGATACGCAGTATTTT
>NA|TRBV4-2|NA|TRBJ2-6
CASSQDRQVPVLTF
TGTGCCAGCAGCCAAGATCGCCAGGTTCCCGTCCTGACTTTC
>NA|TRBV7-9|few|TRBJ2-3
CASSWRTDTDTQYF
TGTGCCAGCAGCTGGCGGACAGACACAGATACGCAGTATTTT
>NA|TRBV20-1|NA|TRBJ1-1
CSAGSGGNTEAFF
TGCAGTGCTGGTTCTGGGGGGAACACTGAAGCTTTCTTT
>NA|TRBV12-3/TRBV12-4|NA|TRBJ2-5
CASSLRRGPDGETQYF
TGTGCCAGCAGTTTAAGGAGGGGCCCGGACGGGGAGACCCAGTACTTC
>NA|TRBV20-1|NA|TRBJ2-7
CSAVWHGSSYEQYF
TGCAGTGCTGTCTGGCATGGGAGCTCCTACGAGCAGTACTTC
>TRBD1|TRBV12-3/TRBV12-4|NA|TRBJ1-2
CASSFGAGGRGYTF
TGTGCCAGCAGTTTCGGTGCAGGGGGACGAGGCTACACCTTC
>TRBD2|TRBV11-1|few|TRBJ2-4
CASSLGYRLAGGGVRAKNIQYF
TGTGCCAGCAGCTTAGGCTACCGACTAGCGGGGGGGGGTGTAAGGGCCAAAAACATTCAGTACTTC
>NA|TRBV12-3/TRBV12-4|NA|TRBJ1-1
CASSFRGLYTEAFF
TGTGCCAGCAGTTTCCGGGGGCTCTACACTGAAGCTTTCTTT
>NA|TRBV5-1|many|TRBJ2-7
CASSFDGLNYEQYF
TGCGCCAGCAGCTTCGACGGGCTCAACTACGAGCAGTACTTC
>NA|TRBV6-2/TRBV6-3|NA|TRBJ2-7
CASSYKTPVTYEQYF
TGTGCCAGCAGTTACAAGACCCCCGTAACCTACGAGCAGTACTTC
>TRBD2|TRBV12-3/TRBV12-4|many|TRBJ2-7
CASSLSGGTYEQYF
TGTGCCAGCAGTTTAAGCGGGGGGACCTACGAGCAGTACTTC
>NA|TRBV29-1|NA|TRBJ1-1
CSVDGQGGVITEAFF
TGCAGCGTTGACGGGCAGGGCGGCGTAATCACTGAAGCTTTCTTT
>NA|TRBV20-1|few|TRBJ1-2
CSARDREAYGYTF
TGCAGTGCTAGGGACAGAGAAGCCTATGGCTACACCTTC
>NA|TRBV6-1|NA|TRBJ2-7
CASSPAREVGEQYF
TGTGCCAGCAGCCCGGCACGCGAAGTGGGCGAGCAGTACTTC
>NA|TRBV3-1|NA|TRBJ2-7
CASSQTIGPAPYEQYF
TGTGCCAGCAGCCAAACCATAGGACCAGCACCCTACGAGCAGTACTTC
>TRBD1|TRBV24-1|NA|TRBJ1-2
CATTDGQGRGYTF
TGTGCCACCACAGATGGACAGGGGCGCGGCTACACCTTC
>NA|TRBV4-3|many|TRBJ2-5
CASSQGATAQETQYF
TGCGCCAGCAGCCAAGGCGCGACAGCTCAAGAGACCCAGTACTTC
>TRBD2|TRBV5-1|few|TRBJ2-2
CASSSKVASGRVNTGELFF
TGCGCCAGCAGCTCAAAGGTGGCTAGCGGGAGGGTGAACACCGGGGAGCTGTTTTTT